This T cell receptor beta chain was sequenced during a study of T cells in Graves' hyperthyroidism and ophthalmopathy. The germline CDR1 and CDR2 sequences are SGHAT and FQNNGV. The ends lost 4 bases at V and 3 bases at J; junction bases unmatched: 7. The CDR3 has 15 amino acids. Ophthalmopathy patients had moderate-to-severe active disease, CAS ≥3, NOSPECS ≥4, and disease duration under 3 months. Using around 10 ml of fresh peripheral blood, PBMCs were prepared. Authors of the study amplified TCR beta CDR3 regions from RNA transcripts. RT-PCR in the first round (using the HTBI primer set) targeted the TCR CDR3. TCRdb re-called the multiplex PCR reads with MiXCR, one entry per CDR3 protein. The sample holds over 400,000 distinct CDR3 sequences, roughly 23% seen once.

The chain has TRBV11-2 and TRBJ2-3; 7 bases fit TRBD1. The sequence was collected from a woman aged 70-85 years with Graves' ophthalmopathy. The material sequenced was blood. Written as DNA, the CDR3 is TGTGCCAGCAGCTCGGGACAGTCAAGTACAGATACGCAGTATTTT. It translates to CASSSGQSSTDTQYF.